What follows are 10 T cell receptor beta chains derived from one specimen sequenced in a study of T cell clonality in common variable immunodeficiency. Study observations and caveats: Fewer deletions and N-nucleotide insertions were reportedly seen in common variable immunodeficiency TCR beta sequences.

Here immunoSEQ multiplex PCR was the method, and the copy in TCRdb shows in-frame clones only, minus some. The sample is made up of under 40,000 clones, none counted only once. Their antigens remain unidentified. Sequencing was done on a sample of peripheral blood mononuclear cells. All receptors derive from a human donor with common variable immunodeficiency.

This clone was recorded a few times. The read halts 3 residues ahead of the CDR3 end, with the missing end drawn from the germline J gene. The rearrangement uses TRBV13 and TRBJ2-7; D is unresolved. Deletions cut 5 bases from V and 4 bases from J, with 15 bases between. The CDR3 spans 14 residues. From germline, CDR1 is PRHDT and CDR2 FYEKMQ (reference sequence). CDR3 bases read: TGTGCCAGCAGCGCCACAGAAGAAAGTTACGAG. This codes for CASSATEESYE. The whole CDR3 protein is CASSATEESYEQYF.

The CDR3 DNA, read in part, is TGTGCCAGCAGCTTACCACAGGGGTGGGAA. Protein product: CASSLPQGWE. The whole CDR3 reads CASSLPQGWEAFF. This chain uses TRBV7-9 with TRBJ1-1; 7 nucleotides match TRBD1. The CDR3 is cut off 3 residues early in the read; its end comes from the germline J gene. The germline CDR1 and CDR2 sequences are SEHNR and FQNEAQ (reference sequence). CDR3 length: 13 residues.

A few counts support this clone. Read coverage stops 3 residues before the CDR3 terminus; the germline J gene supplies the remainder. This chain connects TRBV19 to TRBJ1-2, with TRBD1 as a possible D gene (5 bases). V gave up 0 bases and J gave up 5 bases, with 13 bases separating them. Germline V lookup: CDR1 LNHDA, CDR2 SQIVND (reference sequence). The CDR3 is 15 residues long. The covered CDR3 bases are TGTGCCAGTAGTATAGATTTTACAGGACAATATGGC. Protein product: CASSIDFTGQYG. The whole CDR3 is CASSIDFTGQYGYTF.

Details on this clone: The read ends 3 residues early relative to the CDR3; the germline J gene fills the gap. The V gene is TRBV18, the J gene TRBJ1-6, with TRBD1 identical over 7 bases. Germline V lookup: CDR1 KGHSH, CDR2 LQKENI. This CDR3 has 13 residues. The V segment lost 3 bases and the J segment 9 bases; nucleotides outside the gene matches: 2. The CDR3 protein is CASSPDRASPLHF. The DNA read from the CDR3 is TGTGCCAGCTCACCCGACAGGGCTTCACCC.

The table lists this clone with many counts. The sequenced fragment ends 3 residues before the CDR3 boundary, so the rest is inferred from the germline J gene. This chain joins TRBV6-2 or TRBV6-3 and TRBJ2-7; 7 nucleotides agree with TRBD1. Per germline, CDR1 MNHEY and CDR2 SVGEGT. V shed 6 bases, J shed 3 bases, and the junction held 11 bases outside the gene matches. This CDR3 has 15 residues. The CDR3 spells CASREGARGNYEQYF. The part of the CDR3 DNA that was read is TGTGCCAGCAGAGAAGGCGCCAGGGGGAACTACGAG.

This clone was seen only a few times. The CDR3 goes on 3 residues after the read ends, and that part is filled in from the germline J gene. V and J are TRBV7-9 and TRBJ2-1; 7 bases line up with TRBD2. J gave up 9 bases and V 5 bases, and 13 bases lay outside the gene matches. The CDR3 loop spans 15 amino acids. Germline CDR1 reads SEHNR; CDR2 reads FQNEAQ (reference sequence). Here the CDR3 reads CASSLLGRGSPEQFF. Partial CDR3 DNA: TGTGCCAGCAGCCTCCTAGGGCGGGGGAGCCCTGAG.

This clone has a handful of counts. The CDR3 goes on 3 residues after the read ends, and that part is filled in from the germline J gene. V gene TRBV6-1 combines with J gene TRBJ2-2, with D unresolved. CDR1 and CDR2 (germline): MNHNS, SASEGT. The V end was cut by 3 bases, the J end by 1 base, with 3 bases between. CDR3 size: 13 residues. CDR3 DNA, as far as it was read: TGTGCCAGCAGTGACCGGAACACCGGGGAG. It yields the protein CASSDRNTGE. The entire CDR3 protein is CASSDRNTGELFF.

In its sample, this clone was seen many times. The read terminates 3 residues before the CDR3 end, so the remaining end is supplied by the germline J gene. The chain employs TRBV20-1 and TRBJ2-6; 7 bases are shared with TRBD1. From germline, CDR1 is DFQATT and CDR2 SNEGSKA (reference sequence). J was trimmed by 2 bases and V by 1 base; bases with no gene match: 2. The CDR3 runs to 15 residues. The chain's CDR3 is CSARVGTAGANVLTF. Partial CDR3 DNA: TGCAGTGCTAGAGTCGGGACAGCTGGGGCCAACGTC.

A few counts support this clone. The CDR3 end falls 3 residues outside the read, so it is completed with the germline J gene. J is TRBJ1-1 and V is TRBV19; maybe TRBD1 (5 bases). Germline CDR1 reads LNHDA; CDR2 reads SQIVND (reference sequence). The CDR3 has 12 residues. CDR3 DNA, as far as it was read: TGTGCCAGTAGTATAGTGAGGGGTCTG. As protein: CASSIVRGL. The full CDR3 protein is CASSIVRGLAFF.

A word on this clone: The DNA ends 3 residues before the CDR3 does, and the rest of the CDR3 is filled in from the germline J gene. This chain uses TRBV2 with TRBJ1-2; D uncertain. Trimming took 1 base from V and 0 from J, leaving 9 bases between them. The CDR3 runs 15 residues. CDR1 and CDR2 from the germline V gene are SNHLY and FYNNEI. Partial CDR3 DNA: TGTGCCAGCAGTGAAGTCTCAGCGACTAACTATGGC. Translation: CASSEVSATNYG. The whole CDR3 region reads CASSEVSATNYGYTF.